This TCR beta chain was retrieved from a study of tumor and adjacent non-tumor tissue in lung cancer. Overall study findings and caveats: Significantly higher TCR diversity was found in tumor than normal lung. Top 100 clones took a larger repertoire share in normal lung.

RNA was extracted from bulk tissue without any cell sorting. Donors were chemotherapy-naive, newly diagnosed lung cancer surgical patients in China, August–late 2014. CDR1 is LGHNA and CDR2 is YSLEER in the germline V gene. The CDR3 runs 14 residues. TCRbeta libraries were built with three rounds of nested PCR, modified from ARM-PCR. TCRdb re-analysed the multiplex PCR reads in MiXCR, keeping a single row per CDR3 protein. This repertoire shows 200,000 or so distinct CDR3 sequences, 71% found once; its top ten account for less than 25%. In the case of this clonotype: No antigen is known for it. This may come from a read error, since a much larger clone is one base off.

What was sequenced was lung tumor tissue. This clonotype was obtained from a man in his 60s with non-small cell lung cancer. V gene TRBV4-3 combines with J gene TRBJ1-2; 7 bases fit TRBD1. CDR3 region: CARSQAGGNYGYTF. For the CDR3, the DNA is TGCGCCAGAAGCCAAGCAGGGGGTAACTATGGCTACACCTTC.